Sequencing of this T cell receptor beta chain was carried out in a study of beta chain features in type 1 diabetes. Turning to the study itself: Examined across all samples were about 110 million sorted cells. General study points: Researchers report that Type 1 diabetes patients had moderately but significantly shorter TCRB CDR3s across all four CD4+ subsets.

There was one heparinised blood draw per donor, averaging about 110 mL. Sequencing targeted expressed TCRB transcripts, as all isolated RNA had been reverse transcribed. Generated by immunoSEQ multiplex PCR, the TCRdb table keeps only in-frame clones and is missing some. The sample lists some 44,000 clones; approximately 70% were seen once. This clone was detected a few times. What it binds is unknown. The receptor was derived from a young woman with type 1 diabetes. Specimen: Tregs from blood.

The CDR3 nucleotides read TGCGCCAGCAGCTTGTCTTGGACAGGGGCCTACGAGCAGTACTTC. Its protein product is CASSLSWTGAYEQYF. The chain joins TRBV5-1 to TRBJ2-7, with 9 bases that match TRBD1. Trimming removed 1 base from V and 2 bases from J; junction bases left unmatched: 4. The CDR3 totals 15 residues. CDR1 is SGHRS and CDR2 is YFSETQ in the germline V gene.